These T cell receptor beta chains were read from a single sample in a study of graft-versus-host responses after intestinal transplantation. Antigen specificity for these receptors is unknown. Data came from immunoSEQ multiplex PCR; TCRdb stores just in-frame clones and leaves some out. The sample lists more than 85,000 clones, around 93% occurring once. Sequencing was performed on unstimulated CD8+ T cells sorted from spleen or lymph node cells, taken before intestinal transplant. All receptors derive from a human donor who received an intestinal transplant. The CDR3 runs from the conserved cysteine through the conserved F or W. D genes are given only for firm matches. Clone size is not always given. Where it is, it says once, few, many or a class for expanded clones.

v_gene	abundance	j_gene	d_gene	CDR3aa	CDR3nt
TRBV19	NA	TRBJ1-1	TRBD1	CASSMVQGVDEAFF	TGTGCCAGTAGTATGGTACAGGGGGTGGACGAAGCTTTCTTT
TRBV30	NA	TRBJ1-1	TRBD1	CAWNDRGRYTEAFF	TGTGCCTGGAATGACAGGGGTCGCTACACTGAAGCTTTCTTT
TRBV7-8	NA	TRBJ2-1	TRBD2	CASSPSSGGGIYNEQFF	TGTGCCAGCAGCCCAAGTAGCGGGGGGGGAATTTACAATGAGCAGTTCTTC
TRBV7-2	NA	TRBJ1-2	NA	CASSLARGKVVAGYTF	TGTGCCAGCAGCTTAGCGCGAGGGAAAGTGGTTGCTGGCTACACCTTC
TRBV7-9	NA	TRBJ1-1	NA	CASSLRGTEAFF	TGTGCCAGCAGCCTACGGGGGACTGAAGCTTTCTTT
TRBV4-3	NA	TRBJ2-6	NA	CASSQEFSNLINVLTF	TGCGCCAGCAGCCAAGAATTCTCTAATCTGATCAACGTCCTGACTTTC
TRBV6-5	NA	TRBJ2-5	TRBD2	CASSYASGVEETQYF	TGTGCCAGCAGTTACGCTAGCGGGGTGGAAGAGACCCAGTACTTC
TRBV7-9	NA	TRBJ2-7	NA	CASSSADSSYEQYF	TGTGCCAGCAGCAGTGCAGACAGTTCCTACGAGCAGTACTTC
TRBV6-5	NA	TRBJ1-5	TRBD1	CASSPSTGIQPQHF	TGTGCCAGCAGCCCTTCGACAGGGATTCAGCCCCAGCATTTT
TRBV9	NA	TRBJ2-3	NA	CASTTGAGVTDTQYF	TGTGCCAGCACCACGGGGGCGGGGGTTACAGATACGCAGTATTTT
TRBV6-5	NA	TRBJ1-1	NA	CASSIDRNTEAFF	TGTGCCAGCAGTATAGACAGGAACACTGAAGCTTTCTTT
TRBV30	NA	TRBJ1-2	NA	CAWSREAARYGYTF	TGTGCCTGGAGCAGAGAGGCGGCGCGCTATGGCTACACCTTC
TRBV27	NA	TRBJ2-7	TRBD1	CASRSGTVTYEQYF	TGTGCCAGCAGGTCCGGGACAGTTACCTACGAGCAGTACTTC
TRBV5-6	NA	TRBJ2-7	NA	CASSPNRVEQYF	TGTGCCAGCAGCCCGAACAGGGTCGAGCAGTACTTC
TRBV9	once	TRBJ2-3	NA	CASSVVGTSTDTQYF	TGTGCCAGCAGCGTAGTAGGGACTAGCACAGATACGCAGTATTTT
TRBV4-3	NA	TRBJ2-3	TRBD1	CASSQEGTGTDTQYF	TGCGCCAGCAGCCAAGAGGGGACAGGGACAGATACGCAGTATTTT
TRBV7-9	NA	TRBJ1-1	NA	CASSLTDGAFF	TGTGCCAGCAGCTTAACTGATGGAGCTTTCTTT
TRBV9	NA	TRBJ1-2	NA	CASSAQGMVNYGYTF	TGTGCCAGCAGCGCCCAGGGAATGGTAAACTATGGCTACACCTTC
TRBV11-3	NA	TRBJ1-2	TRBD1	CASSTGGSNYGYTF	TGTGCCAGCAGCACAGGGGGCTCCAACTATGGCTACACCTTC
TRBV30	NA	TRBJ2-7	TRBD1	CAGGQGHEQYF	TGTGCCGGCGGACAGGGCCACGAGCAGTACTTC